A selection of T cell receptor beta chains follows, all from one sample in a study of long-term antiretroviral therapy in people with HIV. Sequencing used immunoSEQ multiplex PCR; TCRdb keeps in-frame clones, though not all of them. Among 17,000 or so clones, roughly 80% were seen once, and the ten largest hold more than 12%. The sequences come from unsorted PBMCs, collected roughly 1.3 years before starting antiretroviral therapy. The receptors come from a man aged 25-45 years with HIV. The CDR3 runs from the conserved cysteine through the conserved F or W. D genes are given only for firm matches. Where a row states a size, it is once, few, many or the class of an expanded clone; other rows omit it.

j_call	v_call	clone_size	d_call	cdr3_aa	cdr3_nt
TRBJ2-7	TRBV6-5	once	TRBD1	CASSSGTGGEQYF	TGTGCCAGCAGTTCCGGGACAGGGGGCGAGCAGTACTTC
TRBJ2-7	TRBV5-4	NA	NA	CASKEDWNFASEQYF	TGTGCCAGCAAGGAGGATTGGAACTTTGCCTCCGAGCAGTACTTC
TRBJ1-2	TRBV10-3	NA	NA	CAIRHGGVANYGYTF	TGTGCCATCAGACACGGGGGGGTGGCTAACTATGGCTACACCTTC
TRBJ2-7	TRBV9	large	NA	CASSVGHGSSYEQYF	TGTGCCAGCAGCGTGGGACACGGGAGCTCCTACGAGCAGTACTTC
TRBJ2-7	TRBV2	NA	TRBD2	CASSEALSASGSYEQYF	TGTGCCAGCAGTGAAGCGCTGTCGGCTAGCGGGAGCTACGAGCAGTACTTC
TRBJ2-1	TRBV7-3	NA	NA	CASSLLGETTYNEQFF	TGTGCCAGCAGCTTATTGGGGGAGACAACCTACAATGAGCAGTTCTTC
TRBJ1-6	TRBV19	once	TRBD1	CASSIDTGTGINSPLHF	TGTGCCAGTAGTATAGATACTGGGACAGGGATTAATTCACCCCTCCACTTT
TRBJ1-4	TRBV7-9	NA	NA	CASIGPLNEKLFF	TGTGCCAGCATCGGGCCCCTTAATGAAAAACTGTTTTTT
TRBJ1-5	TRBV19	NA	NA	CASTAAPDGSNQPQHF	TGTGCCAGTACCGCAGCCCCGGACGGAAGCAATCAGCCCCAGCATTTT
TRBJ1-1	TRBV29-1	NA	NA	CSGGAVNTEAFF	TGCAGCGGGGGGGCGGTGAACACTGAAGCTTTCTTT
TRBJ2-3	TRBV19	NA	NA	CASRPPPPSTDTQYF	TGTGCCAGTCGGCCTCCTCCACCTAGCACAGATACGCAGTATTTT
TRBJ1-1	TRBV13	NA	NA	CASSLGRGEAFF	TGTGCCAGCAGCTTAGGGCGGGGGGAAGCTTTCTTT
TRBJ2-1	TRBV6-4	NA	TRBD1	CASSLSPGGRKFF	TGTGCCAGCAGTCTTTCTCCAGGGGGTAGGAAGTTCTTC
TRBJ1-4	TRBV2	NA	NA	CASSDLSSEQKLFF	TGTGCCAGCAGTGACCTCTCTTCTGAACAAAAACTGTTTTTT
TRBJ1-1	TRBV10-2	few	TRBD1	CASRGQGERSEAFF	TGCGCCAGCAGGGGACAGGGTGAGCGGAGTGAAGCTTTCTTT
TRBJ1-6	TRBV5-1	NA	NA	CASSLVTGVNSPLHF	TGCGCCAGCAGCTTGGTGACAGGTGTTAATTCACCCCTCCACTTT
TRBJ2-1	TRBV28	NA	NA	CASSLLARFSEQFF	TGTGCCAGCAGTTTATTGGCTAGATTCAGTGAGCAGTTCTTC
TRBJ2-2	TRBV28	NA	NA	CASSLRPGWLSGELFF	TGTGCCAGCAGTTTACGCCCAGGGTGGTTATCCGGGGAGCTGTTTTTT
TRBJ2-3	TRBV28	NA	TRBD1	CASRGQGGTDTQYF	TGTGCCAGCAGGGGACAGGGAGGCACAGATACGCAGTATTTT
TRBJ2-7	TRBV20-1	once	NA	CSARGTYEQYF	TGCAGTGCTAGAGGGACCTACGAGCAGTACTTC
TRBJ2-2	TRBV29-1	NA	NA	CSVRVNPDTGELFF	TGCAGCGTGAGGGTTAACCCCGACACCGGGGAGCTGTTTTTT
TRBJ1-2	TRBV6-5	NA	NA	CASSPQGNYGYTF	TGTGCCAGCAGCCCTCAGGGTAACTATGGCTACACCTTC
TRBJ1-2	TRBV21-1	once	NA	CARGPTHGYTF	TGTGCCAGGGGCCCTACCCATGGCTACACCTTC
TRBJ2-3	TRBV6-6	NA	TRBD1	CASRPGQGAQYF	TGTGCCAGCAGGCCGGGACAGGGTGCGCAGTATTTT
TRBJ2-7	TRBV5-3	few	TRBD2	CARRTSGTYEQYF	TGTGCCAGAAGAACTAGCGGAACCTACGAGCAGTACTTC
TRBJ1-5	TRBV7-2	NA	NA	CASSEGRNNQPQHF	TGTGCCAGCAGCGAAGGCCGTAACAATCAGCCCCAGCATTTT
TRBJ2-7	TRBV28	NA	NA	CASSLGESYEQYF	TGTGCCAGCAGTTTGGGGGAGTCCTACGAGCAGTACTTC
TRBJ1-2	TRBV7-9	NA	NA	CASSSKNPGDGYTF	TGTGCCAGCAGCTCAAAGAATCCAGGGGACGGCTACACCTTC
TRBJ2-5	TRBV6-5	NA	TRBD2	CASRGLAEQETQYF	TGTGCCAGCAGGGGACTAGCGGAACAAGAGACCCAGTACTTC
TRBJ2-2	TRBV7-9	NA	TRBD2	CASSLLAGTNTGELFF	TGTGCCAGCAGCTTACTAGCGGGGACCAACACCGGGGAGCTGTTTTTT
TRBJ2-5	TRBV5-1	few	TRBD2	CASSREGETQYF	TGCGCCAGCAGCAGGGAGGGGGAGACCCAGTACTTC
TRBJ1-1	TRBV4-2	NA	NA	CASSQAEGSSTEAFF	TGTGCCAGCAGCCAAGCGGAAGGTTCGAGCACTGAAGCTTTCTTT
TRBJ1-6	TRBV21-1	NA	NA	CASTDTFYPFRSPLHF	TGTGCCAGCACCGATACTTTTTACCCTTTTAGGTCACCCCTCCACTTT
TRBJ2-1	TRBV6-1	NA	NA	CASSERARPYNEQFF	TGTGCCAGCAGTGAGCGGGCAAGACCCTACAATGAGCAGTTCTTC
TRBJ2-1	TRBV29-1	NA	TRBD2	CSVVSGSITYNEQFF	TGCAGCGTTGTTAGCGGGAGTATCACCTACAATGAGCAGTTCTTC
TRBJ2-5	TRBV18	NA	TRBD2	CASSPATSGQETQYF	TGTGCCAGCTCACCAGCGACTAGCGGCCAAGAGACCCAGTACTTC
TRBJ2-7	TRBV27	few	NA	CASRPGTDNEQYF	TGTGCCAGCAGACCCGGGACCGACAACGAGCAGTACTTC
TRBJ2-7	TRBV11-2	NA	TRBD2	CASSFTSGGLPYEQYF	TGTGCCAGCAGCTTCACTAGCGGGGGGCTTCCCTACGAGCAGTACTTC
TRBJ1-4	TRBV11-2	NA	NA	CASSADRRRNEKLFF	TGTGCCAGCAGCGCTGATCGGAGACGAAATGAAAAACTGTTTTTT
TRBJ2-1	TRBV6-6	once	TRBD2	CASSYPTSGSSEQFF	TGTGCCAGCAGTTACCCGACTAGCGGGAGCTCCGAGCAGTTCTTC
TRBJ1-1	TRBV10-3	NA	NA	CAIAPAGQMNTEAFF	TGTGCCATCGCCCCGGCGGGACAAATGAACACTGAAGCTTTCTTT
TRBJ2-2	TRBV10-2	NA	TRBD1	CASNLGQGKGGGELFF	TGCGCCAGCAACCTGGGACAGGGGAAGGGGGGCGGGGAGCTGTTTTTT
TRBJ1-1	TRBV7-2	NA	NA	CASRREQLTNTEAFF	TGTGCCAGCAGGAGAGAGCAGTTAACGAACACTGAAGCTTTCTTT
TRBJ2-5	TRBV7-8	NA	TRBD2	CASSLFGGGREETQYF	TGTGCCAGCAGCTTATTCGGGGGGGGACGAGAAGAGACCCAGTACTTC
TRBJ2-5	TRBV11-1	NA	TRBD2	CASSPPSGIQETQYF	TGTGCCAGCAGCCCACCTAGCGGGATCCAAGAGACCCAGTACTTC
TRBJ1-4	TRBV6-1	NA	NA	CASSESGGASEKLFF	TGTGCCAGCAGTGAAAGCGGGGGGGCTAGCGAAAAACTGTTTTTT
TRBJ2-1	TRBV7-2	once	NA	CASSLGAGSSYNEQFF	TGTGCCAGCAGCTTAGGGGCGGGGAGCTCCTACAATGAGCAGTTCTTC
TRBJ2-7	TRBV5-5	NA	NA	CASSFGELNEQYF	TGTGCCAGCAGCTTTGGGGAGTTAAACGAGCAGTACTTC
TRBJ2-5	TRBV25-1	NA	NA	CATEGELPQETQYF	TGTGCCACCGAAGGAGAGCTCCCTCAAGAGACCCAGTACTTC
TRBJ2-3	TRBV10-1	large	NA	CASSTGHRTDTQYF	TGCGCCAGCAGTACCGGACACCGCACAGATACGCAGTATTTT